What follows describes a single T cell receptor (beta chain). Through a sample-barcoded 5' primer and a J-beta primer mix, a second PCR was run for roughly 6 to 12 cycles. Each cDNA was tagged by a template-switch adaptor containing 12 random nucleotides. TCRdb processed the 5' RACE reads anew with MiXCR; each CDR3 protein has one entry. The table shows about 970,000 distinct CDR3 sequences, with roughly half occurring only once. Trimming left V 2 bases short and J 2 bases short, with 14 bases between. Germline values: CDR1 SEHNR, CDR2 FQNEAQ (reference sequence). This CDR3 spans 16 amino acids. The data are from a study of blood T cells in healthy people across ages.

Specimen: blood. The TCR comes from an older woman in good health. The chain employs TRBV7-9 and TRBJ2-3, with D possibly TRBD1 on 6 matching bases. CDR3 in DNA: TGTGCCAGCAGCTTATCCAGGGGCCTTACCACAGATACGCAGTATTTT. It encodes CASSLSRGLTTDTQYF.